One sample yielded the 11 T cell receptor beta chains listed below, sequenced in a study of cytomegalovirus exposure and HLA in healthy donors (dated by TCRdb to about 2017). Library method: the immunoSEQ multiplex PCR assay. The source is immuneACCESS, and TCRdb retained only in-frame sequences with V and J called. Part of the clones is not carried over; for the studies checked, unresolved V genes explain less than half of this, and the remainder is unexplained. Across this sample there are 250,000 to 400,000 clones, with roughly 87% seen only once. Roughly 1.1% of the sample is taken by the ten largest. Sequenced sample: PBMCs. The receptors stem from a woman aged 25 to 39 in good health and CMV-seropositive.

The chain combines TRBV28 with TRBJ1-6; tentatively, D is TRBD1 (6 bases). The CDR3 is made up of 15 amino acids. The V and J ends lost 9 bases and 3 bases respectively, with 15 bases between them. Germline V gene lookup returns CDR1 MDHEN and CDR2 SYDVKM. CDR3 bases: TGTGCCAGTTTACGGGACACCCGCTATAATTCACCCCTCCACTTT. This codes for CASLRDTRYNSPLHF.

Written as DNA, the CDR3 is TGCGCCAGCAGCCCGACGGGGGGGACTGAGCCCCAGCATTTT. It codes for CASSPTGGTEPQHF. The chain recombines TRBV5-1 with TRBJ1-5, with D tentatively TRBD1 (5 bases). The ends were cut back, 4 bases at V and 8 bases at J, with 16 bases in the middle. This CDR3 is built from 14 residues. CDR1 and CDR2 (germline): SGHRS, YFSETQ.

The CDR3 nucleotides are TGTGCCAGCAGCTTGGGTAGCGGGAGGGCCTACGAGCAGTACTTC. Residues: CASSLGSGRAYEQYF. The chain uses TRBV5-7 and TRBJ2-7; 11 bases are shared with TRBD2. TRBV5-7 is marked as an open reading frame, function uncertain. The CDR3 has 15 residues. The V gene end was trimmed by 0 bases and the J gene end by 2 bases; junction bases not matched to a gene: 1.

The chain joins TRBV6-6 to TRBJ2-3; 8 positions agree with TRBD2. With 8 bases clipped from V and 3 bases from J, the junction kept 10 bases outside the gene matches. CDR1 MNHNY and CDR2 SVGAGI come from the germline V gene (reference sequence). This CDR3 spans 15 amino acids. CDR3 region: CASLGVSGITDTQYF. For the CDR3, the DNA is TGTGCCAGCCTTGGGGTTAGCGGGATAACAGATACGCAGTATTTT.

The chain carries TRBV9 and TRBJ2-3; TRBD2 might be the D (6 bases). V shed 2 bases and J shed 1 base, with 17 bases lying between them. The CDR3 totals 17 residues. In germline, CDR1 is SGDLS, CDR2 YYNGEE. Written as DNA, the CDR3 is TGTGCCAGCAGCGTGGCTGGTAGTAGCGGAGGCACAGATACGCAGTATTTT. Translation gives CASSVAGSSGGTDTQYF.

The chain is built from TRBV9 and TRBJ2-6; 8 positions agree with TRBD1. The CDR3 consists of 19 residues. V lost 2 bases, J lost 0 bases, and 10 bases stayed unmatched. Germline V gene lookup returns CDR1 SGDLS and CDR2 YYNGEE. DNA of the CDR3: TGTGCCAGCAGCGTCAACTCGGGACAGGCACTCTCTGGGGCCAACGTCCTGACTTTC. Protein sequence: CASSVNSGQALSGANVLTF.

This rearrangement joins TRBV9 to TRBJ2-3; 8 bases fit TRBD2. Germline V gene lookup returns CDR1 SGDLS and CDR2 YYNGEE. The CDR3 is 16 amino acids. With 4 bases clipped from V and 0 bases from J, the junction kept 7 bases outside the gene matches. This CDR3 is CASSLGGGGSTDTQYF. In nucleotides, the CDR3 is TGTGCCAGCAGCCTCGGTGGCGGGGGGAGCACAGATACGCAGTATTTT.

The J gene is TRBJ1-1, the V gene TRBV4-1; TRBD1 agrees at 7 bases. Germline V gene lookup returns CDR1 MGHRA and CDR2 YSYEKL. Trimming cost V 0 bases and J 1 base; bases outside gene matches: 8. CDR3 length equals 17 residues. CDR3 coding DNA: TGCGCCAGCAGCCAAGATAGTAGACAGGGTACGAACACTGAAGCTTTCTTT. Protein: CASSQDSRQGTNTEAFF.

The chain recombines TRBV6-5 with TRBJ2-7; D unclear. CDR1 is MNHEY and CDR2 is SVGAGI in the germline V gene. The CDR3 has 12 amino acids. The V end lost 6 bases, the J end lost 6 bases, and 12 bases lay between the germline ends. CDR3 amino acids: CASSRGPVEQYF. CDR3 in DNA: TGTGCCAGCAGCCGAGGTCCGGTCGAGCAGTACTTC.

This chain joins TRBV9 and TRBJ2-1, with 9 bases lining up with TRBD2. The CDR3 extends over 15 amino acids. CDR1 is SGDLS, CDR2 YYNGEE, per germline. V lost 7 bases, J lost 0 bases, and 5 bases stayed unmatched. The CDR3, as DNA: TGTGCCAGCGGGTTTAGCGGGAGCTCCTACAATGAGCAGTTCTTC. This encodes CASGFSGSSYNEQFF. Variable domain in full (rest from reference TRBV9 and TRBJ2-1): DSGVTQTPKHLITATGQRVTLRCSPRSGDLSVYWYQQSLDQGLQFLIQYYNGEERAKGNILERFSAQQFPDLHSELNLSSLELGDSALYFCASGFSGSSYNEQFFGPGTRLTVL.

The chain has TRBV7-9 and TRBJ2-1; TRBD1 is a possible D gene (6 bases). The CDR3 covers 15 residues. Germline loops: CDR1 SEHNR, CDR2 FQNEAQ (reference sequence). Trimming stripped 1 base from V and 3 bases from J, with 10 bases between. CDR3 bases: TGTGCCAGCAGCTTAGTGGGACAAAGCTACAATGAGCAGTTCTTC. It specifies CASSLVGQSYNEQFF.